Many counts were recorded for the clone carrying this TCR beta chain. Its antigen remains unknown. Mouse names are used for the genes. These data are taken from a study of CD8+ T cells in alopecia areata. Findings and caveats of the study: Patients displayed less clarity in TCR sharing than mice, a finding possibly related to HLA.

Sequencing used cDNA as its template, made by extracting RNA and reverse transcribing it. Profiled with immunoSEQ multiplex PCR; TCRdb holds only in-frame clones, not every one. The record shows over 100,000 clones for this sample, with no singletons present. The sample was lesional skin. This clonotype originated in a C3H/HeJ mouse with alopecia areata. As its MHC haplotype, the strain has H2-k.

The CDR3 DNA, read in part, is TGTGCCAGCAGTGCCGACTGGGGGGCCGCTAACTATGCT. Translating it yields CASSADWGAANYA. The full CDR3 reads CASSADWGAANYAEQFF. The chain is built from TRBV13-3 and TRBJ2-1, with 10 bases matching TRBD2. Read data end 4 residues before the CDR3 end; the end is taken from the germline J gene. In germline, CDR1 is NNHDY, CDR2 SYVADS. With V trimmed by 3 bases and J by 0 bases, 6 bases remained unmatched. CDR3 size: 17 residues.